This T cell receptor (beta chain) was documented in a study of blood T cell repertoires in COVID-19. Study information: Collection of acute and convalescent COVID-19 samples took place in the United States, Italy and Spain. The analysed material was cDNA or gDNA that came from T cells, B-cell-depleted T cells, or PBMCs.

This CDR3 is built from 14 residues. Germline V lookup: CDR1 MNHEY, CDR2 SMNVEV (reference sequence). V was pared by 7 bases and J by 1 base, with 7 bases of the junction left unmatched. Original methodology: Estimation of nucleated cell counts was performed using reference gene primer amplification. Using immunoSEQ multiplex PCR, the repertoire was profiled, and TCRdb retains in-frame clones only, with some absent. That table is the source of V, J and clone size, and D and trimming were worked out from the DNA. Of about 260,000 clones listed, roughly 86% are singletons. This receptor was identified in a man between 18 and 35 years old with active or convalescent COVID-19. This chain uses TRBV27 with TRBJ2-7; the match to TRBD2 covers 7 bases. Material: peripheral blood. CDR3 sequence: CASKGIGGSYEQYF. In nucleotides, the CDR3 is TGTGCCAGCAAAGGTATCGGGGGGTCCTACGAGCAGTACTTC.